This T cell receptor beta chain was found in a study of shared clonotypes between healthy human individuals. CD45RO-negative, CCR7-selected cells formed the naive CD8 fraction, which excluded terminally differentiated effector memory CD45RA+ cells. Participating donors were healthy, HIV-negative adults free of recent acute infections or vaccinations. The table came from immunoSEQ multiplex PCR; TCRdb's copy has only in-frame clones and leaves some out. The table lists about 1,800,000 clones, about 94% of them singletons. The CDR3 runs 13 residues. V and J are TRBV21-1 and TRBJ1-1; the table's D call TRBD1 went unverified against the DNA. TRBV21-1 corresponds to a pseudogene. Sequences were obtained from naive CD8+ T cells sorted from blood. The origin of this receptor is a man aged 18 to 30 in good health. The chain's CDR3 is CASSTYRTTEAFF. DNA for the CDR3: TGTGCCAGCAGCACGTACAGGACCACTGAAGCTTTCTTT.